Shown below are 28 T cell receptor beta chains from a single sample sequenced in a study of T cell responses to AZD1222 COVID-19 vaccine (dated by TCRdb to about 2021). The time point label for this specimen denotes: about 28 days (+/-7) after the second vaccine dose. Library preparation was by the immunoSEQ multiplex PCR assay. The table was pulled from immuneACCESS by TCRdb, which kept in-frame rearrangements only. Such tables lose some clones; where checked, under half of the loss comes from unresolved V genes, and the rest has no known cause. This sample is represented by 180,000 or so clones; 85% to 95% of them were singletons. Roughly 1.9% of the sample is held by the ten biggest clonotypes. This sample comprised peripheral blood, obtained 28 days after the second AZD1222 dose. Source of these receptors: an adult who received the AZD1222 COVID-19 vaccine.

V and J are TRBV19 and TRBJ2-5; 11 positions agree with TRBD2. CDR3 length equals 19 residues. The germline V gene encodes CDR1 LNHDA and CDR2 SQIVND (reference sequence). After removal of 5 bases from V and 1 base from J, the junction contained 15 bases not matched to a gene. The CDR3 loop is CASSARLRLAGQAQETQYF. CDR3 DNA sequence: TGTGCCAGTAGTGCCCGGCTAAGACTAGCGGGACAGGCCCAAGAGACCCAGTACTTC.

Worth noting for this clone: This sample includes further DNA sequences coding for the same CDR3. CDR3 sequence: CASSPTSGSYEQYF. Written as DNA, the CDR3 is TGTGCCAGCTCACCAACTAGCGGCTCCTACGAGCAGTACTTC. This rearrangement joins TRBV18 to TRBJ2-7; 8 bases line up with TRBD2. CDR1 and CDR2 (germline): KGHSH, LQKENI. The CDR3 contains 14 residues. J gave up 0 bases and V 2 bases, and 0 bases lay outside the gene matches.

The V call is TRBV10-3, the J call TRBJ2-2; 8 bases align to TRBD1. With 6 bases clipped from V and 5 bases from J, the junction kept 8 bases outside the gene matches. Germline CDR1 reads ENHRY; CDR2 reads SYGVKD. This CDR3 is 15 amino acids long. The CDR3 nucleotides are TGTGCCATCAGGGAGACAGGGGACCGAACCGGGGAGCTGTTTTTT. Protein: CAIRETGDRTGELFF.

The rearrangement joins TRBV10-3 to TRBJ1-6; TRBD1 agrees at 9 bases. Per the germline V gene, CDR1 is ENHRY and CDR2 is SYGVKD. The CDR3 runs to 15 residues. The trim removed 2 bases at V and 10 bases at J, leaving 6 bases unmatched. This CDR3 reads CAISELGQGTSPLHF. The CDR3 nucleotides are TGTGCCATCAGTGAGCTAGGACAGGGGACCTCACCCCTCCACTTT.

This clone was recorded once. The V gene is TRBV30, the J gene TRBJ1-4; possible D gene TRBD1, 5 bases. From germline, CDR1 is GTSNPN and CDR2 SVGIG (reference sequence). The germline V and J ends were trimmed by 1 base and 1 base, with 13 bases remaining between them. This CDR3 spans 16 amino acids. The CDR3 nucleotides read TGTGCCTGGAGTGCCGGCTTGGGGGGAACTAATGAAAAACTGTTTTTT. It yields the protein CAWSAGLGGTNEKLFF.

CDR3 coding DNA: TGTGCCAGCTCATTCGACAGGGGAAGAGGGTCACCCCTCCACTTT. The encoded protein is CASSFDRGRGSPLHF. V usage is TRBV18 and J usage is TRBJ1-6; 8 positions match TRBD1. Germline assignment: CDR1 KGHSH and CDR2 LQKENI. V was clipped by 5 bases and J by 10 bases; unmatched bases: 10. This CDR3 comprises 15 residues.

The chain has TRBV11-2 and TRBJ1-1, with D hard to call. CDR1 SGHAT and CDR2 FQNNGV come from the germline V gene. The CDR3 loop spans 14 amino acids. V dropped 1 base and J dropped 0 bases, with 6 bases sitting between them. CDR3 sequence reads: CASSLVGMNTEAFF. In DNA form, the CDR3 reads TGTGCCAGCAGCTTAGTGGGTATGAACACTGAAGCTTTCTTT. The complete variable domain, with remaining parts taken from reference TRBV11-2 and TRBJ1-1, reads EAGVAQSPRYKIIEKRQSVAFWCNPISGHATLYWYQQILGQGPKLLIQFQNNGVVDDSQLPKDRFSAERLKGVDSTLKIQPAKLEDSAVYLCASSLVGMNTEAFFGQGTRLTVV.

This clone was picked up one time. This rearrangement joins TRBV4-1 to TRBJ1-5, with D unclear. CDR1 MGHRA and CDR2 YSYEKL come from the germline V gene. This CDR3 contains 16 residues. V was trimmed by 5 bases and J by 5 bases, leaving 19 bases between them. The CDR3 loop is CASSLGKGGKDQPQHF. CDR3 DNA: TGCGCCAGCAGCTTAGGGAAGGGAGGGAAAGATCAGCCCCAGCATTTT.

V gene TRBV7-2 combines with J gene TRBJ1-5, with D tentatively TRBD1 (6 bases). The CDR3 is 15 amino acids. The V end lost 5 bases, the J end lost 0 bases, and 11 bases lay between the germline ends. CDR1 SGHTA and CDR2 FQGNSA come from the germline V gene. The CDR3, as DNA: TGTGCCAGCAGCACCGGACAGTATAGCAATCAGCCCCAGCATTTT. Its protein product is CASSTGQYSNQPQHF.

The genes are TRBV24-1 and TRBJ1-2, with D perhaps matching TRBD1 (6 bases). The V and J ends lost 1 base and 8 bases respectively, with 13 bases between them. Looked up from germline, CDR1 is KGHDR and CDR2 is SFDVKD. The CDR3 length is 14 residues. The CDR3 spells CATSDFLQGGGYTF. The CDR3 region has the DNA TGTGCCACCAGTGATTTCCTACAGGGCGGGGGCTACACCTTC.

This clone showed up just once. The chain links TRBV5-4 to TRBJ2-7; unclear D gene. Trimming took 5 bases from V and 2 from J, leaving 11 bases between them. This CDR3 is built from 13 residues. Germline values: CDR1 SGHNT, CDR2 YYREEE (reference sequence). The CDR3 loop is CASSSNYAYEQYF. In DNA form, the CDR3 reads TGTGCCAGCAGTTCAAACTACGCCTACGAGCAGTACTTC.

The chain links TRBV6-5 to TRBJ1-6; D is ambiguous. Germline lookup yields CDR1 MNHEY and CDR2 SVGAGI. The CDR3 length is 14 residues. With 6 bases removed from V and 3 bases from J, the gap between germline ends came to 9 bases. CDR3 coding DNA: TGTGCCAGCAGAAGGACGGACTATAATTCACCCCTCCACTTT. Protein product: CASRRTDYNSPLHF.

This clone has just one count. This rearrangement joins TRBV5-1 to TRBJ2-4; TRBD2 aligns across 14 bases. Trimming at V came to 3 bases and at J to 6 bases, leaving 8 bases not matched to a gene. The CDR3 length is 17 residues. The germline CDR1 and CDR2 sequences are SGHRS and YFSETQ. The CDR3 nucleotides are TGCGCCAGCAGCTCTGGGACTAGCGGGGGACCTGGAAACATTCAGTACTTC. It specifies CASSSGTSGGPGNIQYF.

This chain connects TRBV5-1 to TRBJ2-5, with D perhaps TRBD1 (6 bases). V lost 4 bases to trimming and J lost 3 bases, with 16 bases between them. Germline-derived CDR1 and CDR2 are SGHRS and YFSETQ. The CDR3 runs 15 residues. Written as DNA, the CDR3 is TGCGCCAGCAGCCGGGACAACCCCCAGAAAGAGACCCAGTACTTC. It translates to CASSRDNPQKETQYF.

The chain is built from TRBV7-2 and TRBJ1-2, with TRBD1 matching over 7 bases. This CDR3 comprises 13 residues. J was trimmed by 3 bases and V by 3 bases; bases with no gene match: 1. Germline lookup yields CDR1 SGHTA and CDR2 FQGNSA. The CDR3 here is CASSFDRDYGYTF. The CDR3 coding sequence is TGTGCCAGCAGCTTCGACAGGGACTATGGCTACACCTTC.

This clone was recorded only once. This chain links TRBV6-2 or TRBV6-3 with TRBJ2-7; perhaps TRBD2 as D (6 bases). The CDR3 spans 11 residues. Trimming cost V 5 bases and J 12 bases, with 14 bases left between them. Germline V gives CDR1 MNHEY, CDR2 SVGEGT. The CDR3 reads CASSPRLGLYF. The CDR3 DNA follows: TGTGCCAGCAGTCCAAGACTAGGATTGTACTTC.

The gene calls are TRBV7-9 and TRBJ2-7; 7 bases line up with TRBD2. The germline CDR1 and CDR2 sequences are SEHNR and FQNEAQ (reference sequence). Trimming removed 4 bases from V and 3 bases from J; junction bases left unmatched: 6. There are 14 residues in the CDR3. CDR3 region: CASSSASGNYEQYF. CDR3 sequence (DNA): TGTGCCAGCAGCTCGGCTAGCGGCAACTACGAGCAGTACTTC.

The chain couples TRBV19 to TRBJ2-3; 7 positions match TRBD2. This CDR3 has 16 amino acids. Germline V lookup: CDR1 LNHDA, CDR2 SQIVND (reference sequence). The trim removed 1 base at V and 3 bases at J, leaving 7 bases unmatched. CDR3 DNA sequence: TGTGCCAGTAGTATAGCATTGACTAGCTCGACAGATACGCAGTATTTT. Its protein product is CASSIALTSSTDTQYF. Supplemented by reference TRBV19 and TRBJ2-3, the full variable domain reads DGGITQSPKYLFRKEGQNVTLSCEQNLNHDAMYWYRQDPGQGLRLIYYSQIVNDFQKGDIAEGYSVSREKKESFPLTVTSAQKNPTAFYLCASSIALTSSTDTQYFGPGTRLTVL.

V gene TRBV6-5 combines with J gene TRBJ2-1; D not resolved. Deletions cut 7 bases from V and 5 bases from J, with 12 bases between. Germline V gives CDR1 MNHEY, CDR2 SVGAGI. The CDR3 spans 13 residues. In nucleotides, the CDR3 is TGTGCCAGCACCCAGCTTAATGACAATGAGCAGTTCTTC. This codes for CASTQLNDNEQFF.

This chain connects TRBV5-1 to TRBJ1-4; D is unclear. The CDR3 consists of 15 residues. The V gene's germline CDR1 is SGHRS and CDR2 YFSETQ. The ends were cut back, 2 bases at V and 3 bases at J, with 11 bases in the middle. CDR3 bases: TGCGCCAGCAGCTTTGGCGTCCGGGCTAATGAAAAACTGTTTTTT. Its translation is CASSFGVRANEKLFF.

This chain joins TRBV9 and TRBJ2-5; 9 nucleotides line up with TRBD2. The length of the CDR3 is 14 residues. The V segment lost 3 bases and the J segment 8 bases; nucleotides outside the gene matches: 8. Germline V gene lookup returns CDR1 SGDLS and CDR2 YYNGEE. The CDR3 loop reads CASSEGLAGTTQYF. DNA for the CDR3: TGTGCCAGCAGCGAGGGGCTAGCGGGAACTACCCAGTACTTC.

The V call is TRBV7-9, the J call TRBJ2-3; 7 nucleotides align to TRBD1. This CDR3 is built from 15 residues. Germline assignment: CDR1 SEHNR and CDR2 FQNEAQ (reference sequence). The J segment lost 2 bases and the V segment lost 4 bases, leaving 6 bases of the junction unmatched. The CDR3 DNA reads TGTGCCAGCAGCTCCGACAGGGCCCTCACAGATACGCAGTATTTT. Its translation is CASSSDRALTDTQYF.

The CDR3 reads CATIATGPVGLFF. The CDR3 nucleotides are TGTGCCACCATCGCGACAGGGCCTGTTGGGCTGTTTTTT. The V call is TRBV19, the J call TRBJ2-2, with 7 bases that match TRBD1. The CDR3 is 13 amino acids. V lost 10 bases to trimming and J lost 13 bases; unmatched junction nucleotides: 15. Germline lookup yields CDR1 LNHDA and CDR2 SQIVND (reference sequence).

The J gene is TRBJ2-5, the V gene TRBV6-5; the D gene is possibly TRBD1 (6 bases). The CDR3 runs 15 residues. Trimming pared 0 bases from V and 2 bases from J, leaving 10 bases between. Germline V CDR1 and CDR2: MNHEY, SVGAGI. The CDR3 is CASSYSRQGQETQYF. DNA for the CDR3: TGTGCCAGCAGTTACTCCAGGCAGGGGCAAGAGACCCAGTACTTC.

This chain links TRBV5-4 with TRBJ2-1; D gene unclear. The germline V gene has CDR1 SGHNT and CDR2 YYREEE (reference sequence). V was cut by 5 bases and J by 7 bases, with 10 bases left in between. The CDR3 is 12 amino acids. The DNA of the CDR3 is TGTGCCAGCAGTATAGAAGTTAATGAGCAGTTCTTC. Translating gives CASSIEVNEQFF.

This clone was seen a single time. V and J are TRBV5-4 and TRBJ2-7; 16 bases are shared with TRBD2. CDR1 and CDR2 from the germline V gene are SGHNT and YYREEE (reference sequence). There are 18 residues in the CDR3. With V trimmed by 4 bases and J by 0 bases, 7 bases remained unmatched. The CDR3 protein is CASSMGLAGGPFSYEQYF. CDR3 nucleotides: TGTGCCAGCAGCATGGGACTAGCGGGAGGGCCGTTCTCCTACGAGCAGTACTTC.

The chain carries TRBV4-1 and TRBJ2-7, with D possibly called TRBD1 or TRBD2 (5 bases each). This CDR3 comprises 14 residues. From germline, CDR1 is MGHRA and CDR2 YSYEKL. The V end lost 5 bases, the J end lost 1 base, and 12 bases lay between the germline ends. CDR3 amino acids: CASSYRDRSYEQYF. CDR3 in DNA: TGCGCCAGCAGCTACCGGGACCGGTCCTACGAGCAGTACTTC.

The chain uses TRBV28 and TRBJ2-4; 12 bases fit TRBD1. The trim removed 6 bases at V and 0 bases at J, leaving 9 bases unmatched. CDR3 length: 18 residues. Germline values: CDR1 MDHEN, CDR2 SYDVKM. CDR3 protein: CASRPGGTGGLAKNIQYF. In DNA, the CDR3 is TGTGCCAGCAGGCCAGGCGGGACAGGGGGCTTAGCCAAAAACATTCAGTACTTC.